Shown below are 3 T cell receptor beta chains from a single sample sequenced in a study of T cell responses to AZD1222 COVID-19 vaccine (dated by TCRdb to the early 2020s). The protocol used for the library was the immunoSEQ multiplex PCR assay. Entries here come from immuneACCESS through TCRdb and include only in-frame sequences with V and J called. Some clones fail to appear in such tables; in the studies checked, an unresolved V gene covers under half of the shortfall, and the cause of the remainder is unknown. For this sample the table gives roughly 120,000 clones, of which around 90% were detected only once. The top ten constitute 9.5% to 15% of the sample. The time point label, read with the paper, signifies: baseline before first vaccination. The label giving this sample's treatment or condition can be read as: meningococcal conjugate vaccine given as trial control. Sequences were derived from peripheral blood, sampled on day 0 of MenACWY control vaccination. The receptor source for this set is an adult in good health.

CDR3 sequence: CASSLAPSGGPEAFF. DNA for the CDR3: TGTGCCAGCAGCTTAGCCCCGAGTGGGGGACCTGAAGCTTTCTTT. The chain combines TRBV11-1 with TRBJ1-1; D may be TRBD1 (5 bases). V lost 0 bases and J lost 6, with 14 bases in between. Germline values: CDR1 SGHAT, CDR2 FQDESV (reference sequence). This CDR3 is built from 15 residues.

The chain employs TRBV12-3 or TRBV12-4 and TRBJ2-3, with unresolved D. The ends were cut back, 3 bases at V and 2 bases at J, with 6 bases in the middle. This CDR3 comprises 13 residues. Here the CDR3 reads CASSLGFTDTQYF. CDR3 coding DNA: TGTGCCAGCAGTTTGGGGTTCACAGATACGCAGTATTTT.

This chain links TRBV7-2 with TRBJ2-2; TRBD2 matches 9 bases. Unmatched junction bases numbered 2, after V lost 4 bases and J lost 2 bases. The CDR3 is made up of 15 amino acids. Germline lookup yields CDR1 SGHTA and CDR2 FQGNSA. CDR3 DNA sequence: TGTGCCAGCAGCTATAGCGGGGGTAACACCGGGGAGCTGTTTTTT. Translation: CASSYSGGNTGELFF. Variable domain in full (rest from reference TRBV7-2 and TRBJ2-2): GAGVSQSPSNKVTEKGKDVELRCDPISGHTALYWYRQSLGQGLEFLIYFQGNSAPDKSGLPSDRFSAERTGGSVSTLTIQRTQQEDSAVYLCASSYSGGNTGELFFGEGSRLTVL.